This T cell receptor (beta chain) stems from a study of PD-1 blockade in classical Hodgkin lymphoma (dated by TCRdb to 2019 to 2021). General notes on the study: Nivolumab dosing was 3 mg/kg intravenously every 2 weeks, continuing until either disease progression or unacceptable toxicity. The study used CyTOF and TCR beta sequencing to define a peripheral blood immune signature of response to PD-1 blockade in classical Hodgkin lymphoma.

This specimen's time point label, interpreted: cycle 2 day 1 (C2D1) of nivolumab. Relapse after autologous stem cell transplantation had occurred in all trial patients, and cohorts A, B and C were distinguished by prior brentuximab vedotin exposure. The trial cohort included fewer than 60 patients with relapsed/refractory classical Hodgkin lymphoma, and each patient had a best overall response of complete response, partial response or progressive disease. Single-agent nivolumab was administered to trial patients in the multi-cohort phase II CheckMate 205 trial. Best overall response was determined by an independent review committee according to the 2007 International Working Group response criteria. Trial PBMCs were collected just before the start of nivolumab (C1D1) and during therapy at cycle 2 day 1 and cycle 4 day 1. After peripheral blood was drawn into 8 mL Vacutainer Cell Preparation Tubes, PBMCs were isolated by centrifugation and then cryopreserved.

What the authors observed across the whole study: Trial patients with a complete response had baseline diversity similar to that of newly diagnosed patients, while partial responders and progressors had significantly lower diversity. CD4+ but not CD8+ TCR diversity rose significantly by C4D1 (p=0.0027 vs p=0.16), most apparent in complete responders (p=0.02). Lower diversity was seen in patients whose nivolumab began less than 1 year after ASCT, and these patients were left out of later analyses so that immune reconstitution would not confound the results. The study covered only a single clinical trial cohort, and the causes of the repertoire differences, possibly disease activity or prior therapy, were still not defined. Baseline TCR diversity was reported as lower in newly diagnosed patients than in healthy donors, and lower still in relapsed/refractory patients.

At the junction V is shortened by 8 bases and J by 2 bases, with 30 bases in between. CDR1 and CDR2, looked up from the germline V gene (reference sequence), are LNHDA and SQIVND. From its cysteine to its phenylalanine, the CDR3 spans 19 amino acids. CDR3 DNA is the only sequence kept; it has 57 bases, read in frame from the first base. In the case of this clone: Its antigen remains undetermined. No base quality information exists; no much larger clone differs at one position.

Genomic DNA was isolated using the Qiagen DNeasy kit from unsorted PBMCs as well as from negatively selected CD4+ and CD8+ fractions. Amplification of TCR beta CDR3 regions was done by immunoSEQ multiplex PCR with primers that anneal to V and J segments. A synthetic immune receptor repertoire was used to minimize amplification bias, and any remaining bias was removed computationally after sequencing. The original pipeline was this. Repertoire diversity was quantified as the Shannon entropy index using custom Python scripts. The unsorted, CD4+ and CD8+ repertoires were each analyzed separately, with the exception of combined analyses, where CD4+ and CD8+ sequences were merged in silico. Clonal expansion was defined as at least a 2-fold frequency increase after treatment relative to C1D1, with a pseudocount of 0.5 for undetected baseline clones. Singleton clones were defined as clones with 0 or 1 copy at C1D1, and non-singleton clones were defined as clones with 2 or more copies. Clones expanded in unsorted samples were annotated as CD4+, CD8+ or unknown by matching protein sequences in sorted samples from the same patient. Wilcoxon tests on paired samples were used to test diversity changes from C1D1 to C4D1. TCRdb holds this immuneACCESS table with in-frame rearrangements only. Some clones are missing; in checked studies, unresolved V genes explain under half, and the rest has no known cause. V and J calls and clone size are given by that table; D and trimming were obtained from the DNA. This sample is represented by about 27,000 clones; nearly 80% of them were singletons. The ten largest clones take up about 32% of the sample.

The receptor comes from a human donor with classical Hodgkin lymphoma. The chain links TRBV19 with TRBJ1-1, with TRBD1 tentatively as D gene (6 bases match). This sample comprised peripheral blood mononuclear cells (PBMCs), obtained before the second cycle of nivolumab. The nucleotide sequence reads TGTGCCAGTGGTAGGAGGAGGATAGGGGGGGAGTCCCGAAACACTGAAGCTTTCTTT. This translates into CASGRRRIGGESRNTEAFF.